The T cell receptor beta chain described here comes from a study of beta chain features in type 1 diabetes. Study-wide results and caveats: For cells with high TCR expression, cDNA sequencing could yield over-representation. No resolution was reached here on whether HLA type influences TCRB rearrangement. VDJ junctions sequenced from type 1 diabetes patients showed fewer insertions and more deletions. Moderately but significantly shorter TCRB CDR3s were found in Type 1 diabetes patients in all four CD4+ subsets.

Since all of the isolated RNA was reverse transcribed, expressed TCRB transcripts were what got sequenced. Generated by immunoSEQ multiplex PCR, the TCRdb table keeps only in-frame clones and is missing some. The repertoire consists of under 300,000 clones, with about 15% occurring once and the leading ten covering approximately 0.021%. Comment on this clone: Its specificity is not known.

The germline gives CDR1 MGHDK, CDR2 SYGVNS. There are 16 residues in the CDR3. V lost 7 bases, J lost 5 bases, and 12 bases stayed unmatched. Purity above 95% was achieved in all sorted populations. The chain couples TRBV25-1 to TRBJ1-4, with TRBD1 matching 8 bases. This sequence was found in a man aged 25-45 years with type 1 diabetes. Sequenced input: naive CD4+ T cells from blood. The CDR3 DNA is TGTGCCAGCACGGCTCAAGGCAGGACAGGGAATGAAAAACTGTTTTTT. Its translation is CASTAQGRTGNEKLFF.